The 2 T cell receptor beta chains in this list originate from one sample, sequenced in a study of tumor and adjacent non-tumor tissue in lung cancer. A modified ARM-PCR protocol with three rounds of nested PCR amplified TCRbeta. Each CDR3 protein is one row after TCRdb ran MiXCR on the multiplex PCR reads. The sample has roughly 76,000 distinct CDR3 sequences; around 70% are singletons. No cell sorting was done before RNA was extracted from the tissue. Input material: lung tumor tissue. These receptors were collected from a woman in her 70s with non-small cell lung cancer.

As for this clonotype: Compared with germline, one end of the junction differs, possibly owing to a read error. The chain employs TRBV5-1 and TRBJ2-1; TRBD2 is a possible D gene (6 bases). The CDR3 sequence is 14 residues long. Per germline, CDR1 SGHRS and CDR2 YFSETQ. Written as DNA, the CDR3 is TGCGCCAACAGCCCGCGGGATAGTGTTGATGAGCAGTTCTTC. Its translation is CANSPRDSVDEQFF. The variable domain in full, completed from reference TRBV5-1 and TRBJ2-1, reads KAGVTQTPRYLIKTRGQQVTLSCSPISGHRSVSWYQQTPGQGLQFLFEYFSETQRNKGNFPGRFSGRQFSNSRSEMNVSTLELGDSALYLCANSPRDSVDEQFFGPGTRLTVL.

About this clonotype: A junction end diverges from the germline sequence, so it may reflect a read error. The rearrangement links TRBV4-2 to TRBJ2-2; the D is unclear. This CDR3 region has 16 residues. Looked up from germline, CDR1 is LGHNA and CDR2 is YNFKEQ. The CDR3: CASSRDWATNIGELFF. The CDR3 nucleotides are TGTGCCAGTAGCCGAGATTGGGCCACGAACATCGGGGAGCTGTTTTTT.